The next 22 T cell receptor beta chains were all read from a single sample in a study of shared clonotypes between healthy human individuals. TCRdb's copy holds only in-frame clones and misses some; the assay was immunoSEQ multiplex PCR. Of 2 million to 2.5 million clones in the sample, almost 96% were seen once. Input material: naive CD4+ T cells sorted from blood. Subset in this sample: CD45RA+ positively selected. The receptors shown here come from a man younger than 30 in good health.

V gene TRBV18 combines with J gene TRBJ2-7; 7 nucleotides match TRBD1. Looked up from germline, CDR1 is KGHSH and CDR2 is LQKENI. Trimming removed 4 bases from V and 3 bases from J; junction bases left unmatched: 6. The CDR3 runs 14 residues. In DNA, the CDR3 is TGTGCCAGCTCACAGGACAGGACATACTACGAGCAGTACTTC. Protein: CASSQDRTYYEQYF.

Concerning this clone itself: In the same sample, other DNA sequences code for this CDR3. The chain combines TRBV2 with TRBJ1-1; 7 positions match TRBD1. The CDR3 has 14 amino acids. Trimming removed 5 bases from V and 4 bases from J; junction bases left unmatched: 7. Germline V gene sequence: CDR1 SNHLY, CDR2 FYNNEI. The CDR3 DNA follows: TGTGCCAGCAGTCCCCGACAGGGATCCACTGAAGCTTTCTTT. Its protein is CASSPRQGSTEAFF.

DNA of the CDR3: TGTGCCAGCAGCTTAGTAGGGGAACTAGGTGAGCAGTTCTTC. Translation: CASSLVGELGEQFF. The V and J genes are TRBV7-2 and TRBJ2-1, with D perhaps matching TRBD1 or TRBD2 (5 bases each). Trimming stripped 1 base from V and 9 bases from J, with 13 bases between. The CDR3 extends over 14 amino acids. Germline loops: CDR1 SGHTA, CDR2 FQGNSA. The full variable domain, in which reference TRBV7-2 and TRBJ2-1 provide the parts outside the CDR3, is GAGVSQSPSNKVTEKGKDVELRCDPISGHTALYWYRQSLGQGLEFLIYFQGNSAPDKSGLPSDRFSAERTGGSVSTLTIQRTQQEDSAVYLCASSLVGELGEQFFGPGTRLTVL.

The rearrangement joins TRBV10-3 to TRBJ1-5; possibly TRBD1 for D (5 bases). Trimming removed 10 bases from V and 5 bases from J, with 15 bases in between. Germline lookup yields CDR1 ENHRY and CDR2 SYGVKD. The CDR3 length is 13 residues. CDR3 protein: CASGQGKDQPQHF. The CDR3, as DNA: TGTGCCAGCGGTCAGGGTAAGGATCAGCCCCAGCATTTT.

The chain combines TRBV7-6 with TRBJ2-5; unclear D gene. The CDR3 is 12 residues long. V was cut by 2 bases and J by 4 bases, with 5 bases left in between. Germline lookup yields CDR1 SGHVS and CDR2 FNYEAQ. The CDR3 bases are TGTGCCAGCAGCTTAAATTCAGAGACCCAGTACTTC. This translates into CASSLNSETQYF. Supplemented by reference TRBV7-6 and TRBJ2-5, the full variable domain reads GAGVSQSPRYKVTKRGQDVALRCDPISGHVSLYWYRQALGQGPEFLTYFNYEAQQDKSGLPNDRFSAERPEGSISTLTIQRTEQRDSAMYRCASSLNSETQYFGPGTRLLVL.

This rearrangement joins TRBV7-2 to TRBJ2-7; possible D gene TRBD2, 6 bases. CDR1 is SGHTA, CDR2 FQGNSA, per germline. The CDR3 runs to 17 residues. V was pared by 5 bases and J by 6 bases, with 26 bases between. The CDR3, as DNA: TGTGCCAGCAGCCGCGGGTGGTTTGGCGGGGCGCCTGGCGAGCAGTACTTC. Translating gives CASSRGWFGGAPGEQYF.

The table lists this clone with a few counts. Other nucleotide sequences in the sample specify the same CDR3. The chain recombines TRBV29-1 with TRBJ1-3; perhaps TRBD1 as D (6 bases). In germline, CDR1 is SQVTM, CDR2 ANQGSEA. Deletions cut 6 bases from V and 1 base from J, with 10 bases between. The CDR3 sequence is 13 residues long. The CDR3 bases are TGCAGCGTCGCGGGACAATCTGGAAACACCATATATTTT. Amino acid sequence: CSVAGQSGNTIYF.

This clone was detected only once. This rearrangement joins TRBV5-1 to TRBJ1-1, with D maybe TRBD1 (5 bases). This CDR3 has 15 amino acids. V lost 3 bases to trimming and J lost 4 bases, with 16 bases between them. Germline V lookup: CDR1 SGHRS, CDR2 YFSETQ. In DNA, the CDR3 is TGCGCCAGCAGCTGGCGAGGGGAAGGGAGCACTGAAGCTTTCTTT. Protein sequence: CASSWRGEGSTEAFF.

V and J are TRBV7-3 and TRBJ2-7; no reliable D call. The germline gives CDR1 SGHTA, CDR2 FQGTGA. The CDR3 is 13 amino acids. Trimming pared 3 bases from V and 7 bases from J, leaving 13 bases between. The CDR3 reads CASSLPPWEEQYF. CDR3 DNA: TGTGCCAGCAGCTTGCCCCCGTGGGAAGAGCAGTACTTC.

V is TRBV25-1 and J is TRBJ2-5, with D uncertain. Germline values: CDR1 MGHDK, CDR2 SYGVNS. The CDR3 is made up of 13 amino acids. With 3 bases removed from V and 3 bases from J, the gap between germline ends came to 8 bases. The CDR3 region is CASSDVQKETQYF. In DNA, the CDR3 is TGTGCCAGCAGTGACGTGCAGAAAGAGACCCAGTACTTC.

V gene TRBV11-2 combines with J gene TRBJ1-5; D unresolved. Looked up from germline, CDR1 is SGHAT and CDR2 is FQNNGV. The CDR3 runs to 15 residues. V lost 0 bases and J lost 5, with 11 bases in between. CDR3 in DNA: TGTGCCAGCAGCTTAGATGGAGGTCGGTATCAGCCCCAGCATTTT. Translating it yields CASSLDGGRYQPQHF.

On this clone itself: Other DNA sequences in this sample translate to the same CDR3. The chain recombines TRBV7-9 with TRBJ1-1; the match to TRBD1 covers 8 bases. The CDR3 has 14 amino acids. Trimming at V came to 4 bases and at J to 1 base, leaving 2 bases not matched to a gene. CDR1 SEHNR and CDR2 FQNEAQ come from the germline V gene (reference sequence). This CDR3 is CASSSGQGNTEAFF. The CDR3 DNA sequence: TGTGCCAGCAGCTCCGGACAGGGGAACACTGAAGCTTTCTTT.

The chain recombines TRBV5-8 with TRBJ1-1; D unresolved. V dropped 1 base and J dropped 0 bases, with 13 bases sitting between them. The CDR3 length is 16 residues. Germline loops: CDR1 SGHTS, CDR2 YDEGEE. CDR3 loop: CASSLFEGVLNTEAFF. The CDR3 DNA sequence: TGTGCCAGCAGCTTGTTTGAAGGAGTCCTGAACACTGAAGCTTTCTTT. The full variable domain, rest sourced from reference TRBV5-8 and TRBJ1-1, is EAGVTQSPTHLIKTRGQQATLRCSPISGHTSVYWYQQALGLGLQFLLWYDEGEERNRGNFPPRFSGRQFPNYSSELNVNALELEDSALYLCASSLFEGVLNTEAFFGQGTRLTVV.

The count of this clone is one. The chain uses TRBV9 and TRBJ2-7; D is perhaps TRBD1 (5 bases). There are 15 residues in the CDR3. V was pared by 0 bases and J by 4 bases, with 14 bases between. Germline assignment: CDR1 SGDLS and CDR2 YYNGEE. The CDR3 spells CASSVGVGEIYEQYF. The CDR3 DNA reads as TGTGCCAGCAGCGTAGGGGTAGGGGAAATTTACGAGCAGTACTTC.

V is TRBV19 and J is TRBJ2-7; 8 nucleotides line up with TRBD2. In germline, CDR1 is LNHDA, CDR2 SQIVND (reference sequence). The CDR3 totals 15 residues. The V gene end was trimmed by 5 bases and the J gene end by 3 bases; junction bases not matched to a gene: 9. The CDR3 nucleotides are TGTGCCAGTAGTGGCTCGGGACTAGGGGTCTACGAGCAGTACTTC. This gives the protein CASSGSGLGVYEQYF.

This sequence joins TRBV30 and TRBJ1-2; D gene uncertain. The CDR3 length is 11 residues. The V end lost 4 bases, the J end lost 6 bases, and 9 bases lay between the germline ends. In germline, CDR1 is GTSNPN, CDR2 SVGIG (reference sequence). The CDR3 coding sequence is TGTGCCTGGATGGAAAGAGATGGCTACACCTTC. Protein: CAWMERDGYTF.

This chain connects TRBV19 to TRBJ2-7, with D possibly being TRBD1 or TRBD2 (5 bases each). V gave up 1 base and J gave up 2 bases, with 9 bases separating them. The germline CDR1 and CDR2 sequences are LNHDA and SQIVND (reference sequence). The CDR3 extends over 14 amino acids. CDR3 nucleotide sequence: TGTGCCAGTAGTATAGGGGGGAAACCCTACGAGCAGTACTTC. This sequence encodes CASSIGGKPYEQYF.

This chain uses TRBV2 with TRBJ1-5; possibly TRBD1 for D (5 bases). The V end lost 3 bases, the J end lost 3 bases, and 12 bases lay between the germline ends. The CDR3 loop spans 15 amino acids. Germline CDR1 and CDR2: SNHLY and FYNNEI. CDR3 loop: CASSDPGTLNQPQHF. CDR3 DNA: TGTGCCAGCAGTGACCCCGGGACTCTCAATCAGCCCCAGCATTTT.

The V gene is TRBV28, the J gene TRBJ2-2; D unclear. The ends were cut back, 2 bases at V and 4 bases at J, with 5 bases in the middle. The germline V gene has CDR1 MDHEN and CDR2 SYDVKM. The CDR3 has 13 amino acids. The CDR3 DNA reads as TGTGCCAGCAGTTTAGGGTCCACCGGGGAGCTGTTTTTT. Its translation: CASSLGSTGELFF.

The genes are TRBV5-1 and TRBJ2-1; D remains ambiguous. V was trimmed by 5 bases and J by 0 bases, leaving 9 bases between them. This CDR3 region has 14 residues. Germline CDR1 is SGHRS and CDR2 is YFSETQ. The CDR3 DNA follows: TGCGCCAGCAGTGGTGGGATCTCCTACAATGAGCAGTTCTTC. Translated: CASSGGISYNEQFF.

The count of this clone is one. This sequence joins TRBV28 and TRBJ1-3, with D unclear. V lost 5 bases, J lost 2 bases, and 10 bases lay in between. Germline assignment: CDR1 MDHEN and CDR2 SYDVKM. The CDR3 length is 14 residues. The CDR3 region is CASSQVLPGNTIYF. In nucleotides, the CDR3 is TGTGCCAGCAGTCAGGTATTACCTGGAAACACCATATATTTT.

Only one count was recorded for this clone. The chain recombines TRBV30 with TRBJ1-1; D is ambiguous. The CDR3 loop spans 13 amino acids. Trimming pared 5 bases from V and 10 bases from J, leaving 20 bases between. CDR1 GTSNPN and CDR2 SVGIG come from the germline V gene (reference sequence). The CDR3: CAWSKGTFVRAFF. CDR3 nucleotides: TGTGCCTGGTCGAAGGGAACCTTCGTGAGAGCTTTCTTT.